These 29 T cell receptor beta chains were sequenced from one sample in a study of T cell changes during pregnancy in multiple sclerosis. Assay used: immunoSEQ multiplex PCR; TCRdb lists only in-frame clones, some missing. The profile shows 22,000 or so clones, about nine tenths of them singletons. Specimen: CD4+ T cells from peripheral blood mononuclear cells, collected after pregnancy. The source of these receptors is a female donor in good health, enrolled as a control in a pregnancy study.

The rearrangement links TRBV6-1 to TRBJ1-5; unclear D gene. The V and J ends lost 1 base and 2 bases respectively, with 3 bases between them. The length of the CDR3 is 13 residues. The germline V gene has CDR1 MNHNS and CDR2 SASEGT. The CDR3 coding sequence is TGTGCCAGCAGTGAAGGGCGCAATCAGCCCCAGCATTTT. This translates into CASSEGRNQPQHF.

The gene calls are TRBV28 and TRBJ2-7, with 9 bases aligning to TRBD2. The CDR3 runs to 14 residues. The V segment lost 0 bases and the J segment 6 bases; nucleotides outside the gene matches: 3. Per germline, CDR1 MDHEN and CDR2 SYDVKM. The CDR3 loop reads CASSLWGGRGEQYF. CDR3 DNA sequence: TGTGCCAGCAGTTTATGGGGCGGGAGGGGCGAGCAGTACTTC.

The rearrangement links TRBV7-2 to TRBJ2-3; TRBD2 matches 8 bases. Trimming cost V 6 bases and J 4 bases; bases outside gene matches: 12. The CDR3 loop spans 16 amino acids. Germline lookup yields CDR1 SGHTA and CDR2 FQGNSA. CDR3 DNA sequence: TGTGCCAGCAGTAGGAGAGCGGGAGACCGGGCAGATACGCAGTATTTT. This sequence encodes CASSRRAGDRADTQYF.

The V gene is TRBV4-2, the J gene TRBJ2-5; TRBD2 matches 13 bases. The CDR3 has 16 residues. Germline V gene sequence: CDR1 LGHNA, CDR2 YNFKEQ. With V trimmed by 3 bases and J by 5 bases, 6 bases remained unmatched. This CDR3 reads CASSQGTSGIGETQYF. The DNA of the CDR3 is TGTGCCAGCAGCCAGGGGACTAGCGGGATCGGTGAGACCCAGTACTTC.

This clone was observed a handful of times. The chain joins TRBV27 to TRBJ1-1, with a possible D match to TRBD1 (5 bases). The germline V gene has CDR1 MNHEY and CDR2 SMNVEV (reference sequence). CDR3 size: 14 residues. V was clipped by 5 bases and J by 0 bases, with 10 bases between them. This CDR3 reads CASSLDSMNTEAFF. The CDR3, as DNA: TGTGCCAGCAGTCTAGACAGCATGAACACTGAAGCTTTCTTT.

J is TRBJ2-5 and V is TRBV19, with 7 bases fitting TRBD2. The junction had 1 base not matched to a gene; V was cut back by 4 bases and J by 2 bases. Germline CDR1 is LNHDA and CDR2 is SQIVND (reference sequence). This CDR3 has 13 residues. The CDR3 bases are TGTGCCAGTAGTAGGGGGGGGCAAGAGACCCAGTACTTC. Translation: CASSRGGQETQYF.

CDR3 DNA: TGCGCCAGCAGCCCCCTGAGGGGGAGGGTGGGTGAGCAGTTCTTC. Residues: CASSPLRGRVGEQFF. The gene calls are TRBV4-1 and TRBJ2-1, with D possibly TRBD2 on 7 matching bases. The CDR3 consists of 15 residues. Germline loops: CDR1 MGHRA, CDR2 YSYEKL. Trimming removed 4 bases from V and 9 bases from J, with 19 bases in between.

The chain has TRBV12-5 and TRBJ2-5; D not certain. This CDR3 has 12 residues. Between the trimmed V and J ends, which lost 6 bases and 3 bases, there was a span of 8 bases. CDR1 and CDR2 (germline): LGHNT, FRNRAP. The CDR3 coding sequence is TGTGCTAGTGGACTGAAAGAAGAGACCCAGTACTTC. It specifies CASGLKEETQYF.

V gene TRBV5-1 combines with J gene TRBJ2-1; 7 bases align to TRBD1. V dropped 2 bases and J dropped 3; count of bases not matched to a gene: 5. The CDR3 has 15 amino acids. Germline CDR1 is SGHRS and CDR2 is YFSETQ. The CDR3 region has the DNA TGCGCCAGCAGCTTAGGTGGGACAGACTACAATGAGCAGTTCTTC. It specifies CASSLGGTDYNEQFF.

The CDR3: CASSTRRPGSTEAFF. The CDR3, as DNA: TGTGCCAGCAGCACTAGGAGGCCCGGGTCCACTGAAGCTTTCTTT. The chain couples TRBV7-2 to TRBJ1-1; no firm D call. CDR3 length: 15 amino acids. Trimming took off 5 bases at V and 4 bases at J, with 17 bases between the two ends. CDR1 and CDR2 (germline): SGHTA, FQGNSA. Full variable domain (missing parts from reference TRBV7-2 and TRBJ1-1): GAGVSQSPSNKVTEKGKDVELRCDPISGHTALYWYRQSLGQGLEFLIYFQGNSAPDKSGLPSDRFSAERTGGSVSTLTIQRTQQEDSAVYLCASSTRRPGSTEAFFGQGTRLTVV.

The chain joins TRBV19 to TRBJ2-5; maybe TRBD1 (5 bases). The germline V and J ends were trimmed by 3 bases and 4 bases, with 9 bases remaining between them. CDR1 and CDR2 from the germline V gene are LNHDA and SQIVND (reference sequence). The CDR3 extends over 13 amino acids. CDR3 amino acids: CASSMGRGETQYF. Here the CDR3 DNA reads TGTGCCAGTAGTATGGGAAGGGGAGAGACCCAGTACTTC.

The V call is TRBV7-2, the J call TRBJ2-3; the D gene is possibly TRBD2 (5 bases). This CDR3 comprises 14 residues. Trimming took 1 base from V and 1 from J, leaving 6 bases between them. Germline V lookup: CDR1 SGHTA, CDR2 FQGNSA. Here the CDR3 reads CASSLVGGTDTQYF. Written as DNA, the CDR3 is TGTGCCAGCAGCTTAGTCGGGGGCACAGATACGCAGTATTTT.

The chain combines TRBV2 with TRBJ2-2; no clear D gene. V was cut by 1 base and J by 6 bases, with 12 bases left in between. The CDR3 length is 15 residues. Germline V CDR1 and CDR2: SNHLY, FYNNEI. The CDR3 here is CASSEDVPRAGELFF. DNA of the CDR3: TGTGCCAGCAGTGAAGACGTCCCGCGAGCCGGGGAGCTGTTTTTT.

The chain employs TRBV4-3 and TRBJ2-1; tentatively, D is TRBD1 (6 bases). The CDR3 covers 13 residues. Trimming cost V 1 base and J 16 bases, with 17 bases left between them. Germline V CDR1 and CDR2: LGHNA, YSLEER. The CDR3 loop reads CASSQVQGGTIFF. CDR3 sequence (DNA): TGCGCCAGCAGCCAAGTACAGGGCGGTACGATCTTCTTC.

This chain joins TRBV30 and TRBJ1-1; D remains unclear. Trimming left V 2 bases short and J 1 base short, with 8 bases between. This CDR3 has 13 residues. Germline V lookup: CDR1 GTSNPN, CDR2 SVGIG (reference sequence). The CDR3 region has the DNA TGTGCCTGGAGTATACACCGGAACACTGAAGCTTTCTTT. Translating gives CAWSIHRNTEAFF.

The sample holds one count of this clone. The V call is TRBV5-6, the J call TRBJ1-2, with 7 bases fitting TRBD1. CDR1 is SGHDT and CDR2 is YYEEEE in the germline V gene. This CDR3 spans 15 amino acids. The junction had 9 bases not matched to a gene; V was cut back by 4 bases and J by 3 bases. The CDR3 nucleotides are TGTGCCAGCAGCCTAGGACAGGCCGGATACTATGGCTACACCTTC. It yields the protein CASSLGQAGYYGYTF.

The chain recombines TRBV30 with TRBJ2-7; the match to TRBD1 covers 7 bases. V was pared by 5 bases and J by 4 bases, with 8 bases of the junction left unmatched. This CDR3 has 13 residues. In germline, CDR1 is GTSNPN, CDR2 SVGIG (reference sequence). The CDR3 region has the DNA TGTGCCTGGTTCCGGGACAGACCATACGAGCAGTACTTC. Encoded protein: CAWFRDRPYEQYF.

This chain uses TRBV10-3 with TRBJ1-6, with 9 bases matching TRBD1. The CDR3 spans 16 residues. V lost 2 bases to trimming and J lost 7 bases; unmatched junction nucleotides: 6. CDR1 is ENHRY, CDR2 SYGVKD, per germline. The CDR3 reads CAISEEGQGRNSPLHF. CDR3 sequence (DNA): TGTGCCATCAGTGAGGAGGGACAGGGAAGGAATTCACCCCTCCACTTT.

In nucleotides, the CDR3 is TGTGCCAGCAGCACGACACTCGAGCAGTACTTC. Its protein product is CASSTTLEQYF. This sequence joins TRBV21-1 and TRBJ2-7; TRBD1, the table's D call, was not compared with the DNA. TRBV21-1 is marked as a pseudogene. The CDR3 consists of 11 residues.

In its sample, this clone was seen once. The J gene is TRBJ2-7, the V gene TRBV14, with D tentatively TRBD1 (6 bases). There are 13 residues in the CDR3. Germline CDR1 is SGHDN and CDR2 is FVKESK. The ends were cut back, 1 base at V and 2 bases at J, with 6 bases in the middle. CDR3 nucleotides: TGTGCCAGCAGCCAAGCAGGGGCCTACGAGCAGTACTTC. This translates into CASSQAGAYEQYF.

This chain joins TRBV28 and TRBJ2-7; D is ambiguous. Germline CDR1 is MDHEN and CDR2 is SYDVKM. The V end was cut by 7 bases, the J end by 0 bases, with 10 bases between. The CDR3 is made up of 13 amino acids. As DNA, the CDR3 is TGTGCCAGCATTCGTACAACCTCCTACGAGCAGTACTTC. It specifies CASIRTTSYEQYF.

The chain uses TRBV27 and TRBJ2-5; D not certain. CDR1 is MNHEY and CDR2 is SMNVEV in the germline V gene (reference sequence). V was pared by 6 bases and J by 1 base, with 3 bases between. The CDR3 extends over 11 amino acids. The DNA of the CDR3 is TGTGCCAGCAGGAGCCAAGAGACCCAGTACTTC. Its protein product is CASRSQETQYF.

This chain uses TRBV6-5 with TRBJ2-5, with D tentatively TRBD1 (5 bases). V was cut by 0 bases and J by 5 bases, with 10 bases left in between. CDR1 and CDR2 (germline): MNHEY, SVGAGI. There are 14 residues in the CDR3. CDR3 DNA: TGTGCCAGCAGTTACTCGATTTGGGGCGAGACCCAGTACTTC. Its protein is CASSYSIWGETQYF.

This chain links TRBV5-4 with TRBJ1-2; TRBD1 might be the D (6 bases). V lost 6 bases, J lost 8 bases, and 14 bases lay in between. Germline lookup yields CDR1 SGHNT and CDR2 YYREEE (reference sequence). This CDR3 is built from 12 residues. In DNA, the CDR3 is TGTGCCAGCAATGCAAGGGGGGGAGGCTACACCTTC. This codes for CASNARGGGYTF.

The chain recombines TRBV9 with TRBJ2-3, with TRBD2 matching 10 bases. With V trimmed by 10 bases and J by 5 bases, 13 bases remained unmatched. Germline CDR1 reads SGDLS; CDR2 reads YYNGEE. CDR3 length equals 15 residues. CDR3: CARKAGGPMRDTQYF. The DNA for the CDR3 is TGTGCCCGCAAAGCGGGGGGGCCTATGAGAGATACGCAGTATTTT.

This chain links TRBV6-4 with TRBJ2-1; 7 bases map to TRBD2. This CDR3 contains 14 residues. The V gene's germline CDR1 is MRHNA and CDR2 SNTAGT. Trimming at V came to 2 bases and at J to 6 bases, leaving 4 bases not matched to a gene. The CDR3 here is CASSDLAVGNEQFF. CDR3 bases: TGTGCCAGCAGTGACCTAGCGGTAGGCAATGAGCAGTTCTTC.

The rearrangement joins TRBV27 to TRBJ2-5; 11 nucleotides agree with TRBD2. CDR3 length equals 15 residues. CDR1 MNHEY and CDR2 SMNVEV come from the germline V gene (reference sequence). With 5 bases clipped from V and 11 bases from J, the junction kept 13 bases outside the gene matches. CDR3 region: CASSQRLAGFGEQYF. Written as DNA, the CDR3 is TGTGCCAGCAGTCAAAGACTAGCGGGATTTGGTGAGCAGTACTTC.

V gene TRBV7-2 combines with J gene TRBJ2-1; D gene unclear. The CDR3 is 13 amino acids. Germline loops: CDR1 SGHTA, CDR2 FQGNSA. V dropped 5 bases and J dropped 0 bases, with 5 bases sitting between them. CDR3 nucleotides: TGTGCCAGCAGCCCGGGCTCCTACAATGAGCAGTTCTTC. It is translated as CASSPGSYNEQFF.

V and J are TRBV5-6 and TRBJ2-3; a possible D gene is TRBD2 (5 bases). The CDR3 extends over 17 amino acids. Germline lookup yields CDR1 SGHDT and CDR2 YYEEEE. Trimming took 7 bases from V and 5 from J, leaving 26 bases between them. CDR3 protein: CASLRDYGLLGVDTQYF. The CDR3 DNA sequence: TGTGCCAGCCTAAGAGATTATGGTCTCCTCGGGGTAGATACGCAGTATTTT.